The rows below give T cell receptor beta chains drawn from one sample of a study of STAT5B mutations in CD4+ large granular lymphocyte leukemia. TCRdb keeps only in-frame clones here, not all; method: immunoSEQ multiplex PCR. Of some 27,000 clones listed, 70% to 75% are singletons. Sequencing was carried out using CD4+ T cells from blood buffy coats. All receptors derive from a human donor in good health. Both conserved end residues are trimmed from each CDR3.

TRBV5-1	TRBJ2-1	ASSWEKIAGGLYNEQF
TRBV10-3	TRBJ2-1	AIRAYNEQF
TRBV7-8	TRBJ1-1	ASSLEAGIFTEAF
TRBV4-2	TRBJ2-7	ASSQAVNYEQY
TRBV6-1	TRBJ2-1	ASSEGTSGNEQF
TRBV7-2	TRBJ2-7	ASSLTGYEQY
TRBV7-3	TRBJ2-3	ASSLTSLAGSTDTQY
TRBV7-9	TRBJ2-7	ASSLGRTYEQY
TRBV18	TRBJ1-3	ASSPRGTGNTIY
TRBV19	TRBJ2-5	ASTGHLQETQY
TRBV18	TRBJ1-1	ASSPPKGGNTEAF
TRBV2	TRBJ2-1	ASRRTSRAEQF
TRBV5-1	TRBJ1-3	ASSLGISGYGNTIY
TRBV11-3	TRBJ1-1	ASSTLAGDTEAF
TRBV7-2	TRBJ2-3	ASSLGLAGRDTQY